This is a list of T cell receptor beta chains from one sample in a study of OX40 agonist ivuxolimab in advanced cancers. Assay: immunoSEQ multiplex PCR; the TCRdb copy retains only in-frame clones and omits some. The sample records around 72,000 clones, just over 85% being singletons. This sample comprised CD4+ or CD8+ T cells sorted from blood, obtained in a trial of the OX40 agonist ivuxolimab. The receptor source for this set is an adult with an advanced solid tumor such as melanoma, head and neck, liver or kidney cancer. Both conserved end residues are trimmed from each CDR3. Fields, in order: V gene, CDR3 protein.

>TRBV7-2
ASSPWTENYGYT
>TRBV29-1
SFRGRGFYEQY
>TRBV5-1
ASSQENGYT
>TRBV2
ASSGYRGADGYT
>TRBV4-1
ASSPQGKSKNTEAF
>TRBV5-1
ASSLVGTTEAF
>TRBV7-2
ASSGAGRKLF
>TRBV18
ASSPLAGVLNEQF
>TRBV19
ASSFTGTGNTEAF
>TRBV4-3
ASSQGDSGGTPSF
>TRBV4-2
ASSQPGQGAGGYT
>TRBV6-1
ASSVIAGASTDTQY
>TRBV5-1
ASSLDRDTQY
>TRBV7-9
ASQGPISNQPQH
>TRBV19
ASSIEGRGGGYT
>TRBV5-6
ASSWGRVNQPQH
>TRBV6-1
AILPGLHYEQY
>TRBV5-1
ASSLGQTYTGELF
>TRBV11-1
ASSSRTWEQF
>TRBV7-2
ASSLVRSNYGYT
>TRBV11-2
ASSSPTGLASYEQY
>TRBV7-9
ASSLDRVRSPLH